Sequencing of this T cell receptor (beta chain) was carried out in a study of cytomegalovirus exposure and HLA in healthy donors. Whole-study context: About 80 million unique TCRs from HLA-typed donors made up an early data release.

On this clone itself: Its target is unknown.

The V and J ends lost 8 bases and 3 bases respectively, with 11 bases between them. The CDR3 loop spans 14 amino acids. Germline CDR1 KGHSH, CDR2 LQKENI. PCR primers comprised 60 Vbeta and 13 Jbeta primers. The method was immunoSEQ multiplex PCR; TCRdb's version includes in-frame clones alone and lacks a portion of them. The sample yields 200,000 or so clones, over 70% seen once. Regarding the study as a whole: Reported performance of the classifier showed diagnosis of cytomegalovirus status with high specificity and sensitivity. It was in a later analysis that TCR association rates were seen to vary by HLA locus, highest for DRB1 and lowest for HLA-C.

The source material was PBMCs. V is TRBV18 and J is TRBJ1-6, with a tentative D call TRBD1 (5 bases). This receptor was obtained from a woman between 18 and 30 years old in good health and CMV-seropositive. In DNA, the CDR3 is TGTGCCAGCACAACGGGGGGCTATAATTCACCCCTCCACTTT. It is translated as CASTTGGYNSPLHF.